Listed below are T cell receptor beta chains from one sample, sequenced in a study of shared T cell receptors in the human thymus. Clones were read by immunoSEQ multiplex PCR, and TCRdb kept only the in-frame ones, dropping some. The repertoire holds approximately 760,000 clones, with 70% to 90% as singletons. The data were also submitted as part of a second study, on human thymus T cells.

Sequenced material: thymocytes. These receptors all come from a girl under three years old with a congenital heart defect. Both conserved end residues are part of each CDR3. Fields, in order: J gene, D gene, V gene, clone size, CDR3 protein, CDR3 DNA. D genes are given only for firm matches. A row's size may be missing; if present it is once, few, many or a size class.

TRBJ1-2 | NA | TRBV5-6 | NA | CASSCDETDSYGYTF | TGTGCCAGCAGCTGTGATGAGACGGACTCCTATGGCTACACCTTC
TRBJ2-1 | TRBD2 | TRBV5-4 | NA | CASSLSRAGGTYNEQFF | TGTGCCAGCAGCTTGTCCAGGGCGGGGGGGACCTACAATGAGCAGTTCTTC
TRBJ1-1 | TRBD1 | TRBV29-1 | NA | CSVCGTANTEAFF | TGCAGCGTTTGCGGGACAGCCAACACTGAAGCTTTCTTT
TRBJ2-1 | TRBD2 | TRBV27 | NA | CASSYRGLAGYNEQFF | TGTGCCAGCAGCTACCGAGGACTAGCGGGCTACAATGAGCAGTTCTTC
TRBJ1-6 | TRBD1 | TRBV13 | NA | CASTWTGTYSPLHF | TGTGCCAGCACCTGGACAGGGACGTATTCACCCCTCCACTTT
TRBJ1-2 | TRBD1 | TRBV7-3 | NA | CASSTWTGGYYGYTF | TGTGCCAGCAGCACCTGGACAGGGGGCTACTATGGCTACACCTTC
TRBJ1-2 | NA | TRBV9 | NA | CASSLGLNYGYTF | TGTGCCAGCAGCCTTGGACTTAACTATGGCTACACCTTC
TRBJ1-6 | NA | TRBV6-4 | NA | CASRPGVGFNSPLHF | TGTGCCAGCAGACCAGGGGTGGGCTTTAATTCACCCCTCCACTTT
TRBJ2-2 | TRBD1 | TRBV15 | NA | CATSTRTGEAGELFF | TGTGCCACCAGCACTCGGACAGGGGAGGCCGGGGAGCTGTTTTTT
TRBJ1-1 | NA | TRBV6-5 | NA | CASSYINRGTNTEAFF | TGTGCCAGCAGTTATATTAATCGGGGAACGAACACTGAAGCTTTCTTT
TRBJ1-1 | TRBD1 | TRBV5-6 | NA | CASSLIQGAVNTEAFF | TGTGCCAGCAGCTTGATTCAGGGGGCGGTGAACACTGAAGCTTTCTTT
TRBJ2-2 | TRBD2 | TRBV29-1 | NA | CSVDSSGGESANTGELFF | TGCAGCGTTGACTCTAGCGGGGGGGAATCGGCGAACACCGGGGAGCTGTTTTTT
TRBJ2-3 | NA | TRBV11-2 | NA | CASSFIGDTNTDTQYF | TGTGCCAGCAGCTTCATAGGAGATACTAACACAGATACGCAGTATTTT
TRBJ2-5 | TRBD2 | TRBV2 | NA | CASTLAGDAETQYF | TGTGCCAGTACCCTAGCGGGGGATGCAGAGACCCAGTACTTC
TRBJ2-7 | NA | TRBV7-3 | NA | CASSFSGDSSYEQYF | TGTGCCAGCAGCTTTTCTGGGGACTCCTCCTACGAGCAGTACTTC
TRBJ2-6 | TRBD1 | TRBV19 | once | CASSFRQGPGANVLTF | TGTGCCAGTAGTTTTCGACAGGGCCCAGGGGCCAACGTCCTGACTTTC
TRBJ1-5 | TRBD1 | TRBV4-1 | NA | CASSQGQGAGQPQHF | TGCGCCAGCAGCCAAGGGCAGGGGGCTGGGCAGCCCCAGCATTTT
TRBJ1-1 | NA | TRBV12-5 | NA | CASGLARGRGNLNTEAFF | TGTGCTAGTGGTTTGGCGCGGGGTCGGGGGAACCTGAACACTGAAGCTTTCTTT
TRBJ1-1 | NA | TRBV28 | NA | CASTTAGRSEAFF | TGTGCCAGCACGACTGCGGGGAGGTCTGAAGCTTTCTTT
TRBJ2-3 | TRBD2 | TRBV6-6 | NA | CASSYSERGYTDTQYF | TGTGCCAGCAGTTACTCCGAGCGGGGTTATACAGATACGCAGTATTTT
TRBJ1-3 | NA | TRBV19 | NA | CASSVRGHGGPGNTIYF | TGTGCCAGTAGTGTTCGGGGACACGGGGGGCCCGGAAACACCATATATTTT
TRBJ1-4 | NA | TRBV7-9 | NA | CASSLTRPFVSNEKLFF | TGTGCCAGCAGCTTAACGAGGCCTTTCGTTTCTAATGAAAAACTGTTTTTT
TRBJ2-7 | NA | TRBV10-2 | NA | CASGDFDREGSYEQYF | TGCGCCAGTGGGGACTTCGACAGGGAAGGATCCTACGAGCAGTACTTC
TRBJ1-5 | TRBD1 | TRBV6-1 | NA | CASSATDRAQPQHF | TGTGCCAGCAGTGCCACAGACAGGGCCCAGCCCCAGCATTTT
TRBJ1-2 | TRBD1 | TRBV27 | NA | CASSSGGQGAPFNGYTF | TGTGCCAGCAGTTCCGGGGGACAGGGGGCCCCGTTTAATGGCTACACCTTC
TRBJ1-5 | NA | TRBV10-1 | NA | CASPPSRVGSNQPQHF | TGCGCCAGCCCTCCGTCCAGGGTCGGGAGCAATCAGCCCCAGCATTTT
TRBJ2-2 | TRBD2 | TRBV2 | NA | CASRTHWTSEAQTGELFF | TGTGCCAGCAGGACTCACTGGACTAGCGAGGCTCAGACCGGGGAGCTGTTTTTT
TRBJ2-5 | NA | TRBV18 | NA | CASSPGVGVQETQYF | TGTGCCAGCTCACCCGGCGTCGGGGTCCAAGAGACCCAGTACTTC
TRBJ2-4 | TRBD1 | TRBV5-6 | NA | CASSSRRDRLILAKNIQYF | TGTGCCAGCAGCTCGAGACGGGACAGACTCATTCTAGCCAAAAACATTCAGTACTTC
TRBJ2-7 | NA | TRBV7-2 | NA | CASSLVDAEAYEQYF | TGTGCCAGCAGCTTAGTGGATGCGGAAGCCTACGAGCAGTACTTC
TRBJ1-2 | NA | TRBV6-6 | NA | CASNQCVWASLDGYTF | TGTGCCAGCAACCAATGTGTGTGGGCGAGCCTGGATGGCTACACCTTC
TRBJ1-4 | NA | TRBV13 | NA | CASSLDGGENEKLFF | TGTGCCAGCAGCTTAGATGGAGGGGAAAATGAAAAACTGTTTTTT
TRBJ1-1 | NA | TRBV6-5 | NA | CASSYGGDAEAFF | TGTGCCAGCAGTTACGGCGGGGACGCTGAAGCTTTCTTT
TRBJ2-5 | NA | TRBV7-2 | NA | CASSSGRRVVETQYF | TGTGCCAGCAGCTCAGGGCGGAGGGTCGTAGAGACCCAGTACTTC
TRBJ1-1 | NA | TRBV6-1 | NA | CASSASAGSLFMNTEAFF | TGTGCCAGCAGTGCCTCAGCGGGGTCCCTATTCATGAACACTGAAGCTTTCTTT
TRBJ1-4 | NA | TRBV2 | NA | CASMGETKGLSNEKLFF | TGTGCCAGCATGGGTGAGACGAAGGGACTCTCAAATGAAAAACTGTTTTTT
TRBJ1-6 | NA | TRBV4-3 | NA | CASSQEAGASPRDNSPLHF | TGCGCCAGCAGCCAAGAAGCGGGGGCCTCACCTCGAGATAATTCACCCCTCCACTTT
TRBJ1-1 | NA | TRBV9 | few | CASSARTVGDTEAFF | TGTGCCAGCAGCGCCCGGACAGTTGGGGACACTGAAGCTTTCTTT
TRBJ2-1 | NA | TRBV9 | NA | CASPPPGPSHNEQFF | TGTGCCAGCCCCCCCCCAGGGCCGAGCCACAATGAGCAGTTCTTC
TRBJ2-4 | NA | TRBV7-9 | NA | CASSLVAGSDIQYF | TGTGCCAGCAGCTTAGTGGCAGGTTCAGACATTCAGTACTTC
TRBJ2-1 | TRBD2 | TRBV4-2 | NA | CASSQDPAGRTYNEQFF | TGTGCCAGCAGCCAAGATCCAGCGGGGAGAACCTACAATGAGCAGTTCTTC
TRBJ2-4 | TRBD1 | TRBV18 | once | CASFRQGGNIQYF | TGTGCCAGCTTCAGACAGGGTGGGAACATTCAGTACTTC
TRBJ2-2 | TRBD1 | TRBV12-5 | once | CASGPGTGGARRNTGELFF | TGTGCTAGTGGTCCAGGGACAGGGGGCGCACGGAGGAACACCGGGGAGCTGTTTTTT
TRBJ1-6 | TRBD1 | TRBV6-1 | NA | CASSEEGAGGKLVVHF | TGTGCCAGCAGTGAAGAGGGGGCTGGGGGAAAATTAGTGGTCCACTTT
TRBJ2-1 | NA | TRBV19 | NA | CASSKPPTGSYNEQFF | TGTGCCAGTAGTAAGCCCCCCACGGGGTCCTACAATGAGCAGTTCTTC
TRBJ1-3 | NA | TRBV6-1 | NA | CASSQGDTIYF | TGTGCCAGCAGCCAAGGAGACACCATATATTTT
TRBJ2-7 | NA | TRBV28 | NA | CASSSTDSYEQYF | TGTGCCAGCAGTTCGACAGATTCCTACGAGCAGTACTTC
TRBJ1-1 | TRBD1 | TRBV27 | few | CASSSQGTNTEAFF | TGTGCCAGCAGCTCACAGGGGACGAACACTGAAGCTTTCTTT
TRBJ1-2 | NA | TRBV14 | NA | CASSQTGLGGYGYTF | TGTGCCAGCAGCCAAACAGGGTTGGGTGGCTATGGCTACACCTTC
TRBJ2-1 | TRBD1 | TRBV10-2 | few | CATQGGPNRLYNEQFF | TGCGCCACACAAGGGGGCCCGAATCGCCTATACAATGAGCAGTTCTTC
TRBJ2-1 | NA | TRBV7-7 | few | CASSLDPSSGDNEQFF | TGTGCTAGCAGCTTAGATCCCTCTTCAGGGGACAATGAGCAGTTCTTC
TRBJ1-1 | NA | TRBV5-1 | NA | CASSRQTENRVGGVNTEAFF | TGCGCCAGCAGCCGCCAAACAGAAAACAGGGTTGGGGGGGTGAACACTGAAGCTTTCTTT
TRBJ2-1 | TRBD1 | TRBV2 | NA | CASQREGTAERGSYNEQFF | TGTGCCAGCCAAAGAGAAGGGACAGCTGAAAGGGGCTCCTACAATGAGCAGTTCTTC
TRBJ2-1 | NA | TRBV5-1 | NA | CASSLGPPGIDNEQFF | TGCGCCAGCAGCTTAGGACCCCCAGGGATAGACAATGAGCAGTTCTTC
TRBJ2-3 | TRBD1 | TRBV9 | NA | CASTTQGRFADTQYF | TGTGCCAGCACGACACAGGGGCGCTTCGCAGATACGCAGTATTTT